This is a list of T cell receptor beta chains from one sample in a study of blood T cell repertoires in COVID-19. Repertoires were generated with immunoSEQ multiplex PCR, while TCRdb's copy carries only in-frame clones and drops some. The sample has approximately 150,000 clones, less than 90% seen once; the top ten hold more than 2%. The material sequenced was peripheral blood. The receptors originated from a human donor with COVID-19, enrolled during active disease. The donor label of this sample is uncertain. Each CDR3 is given with its conserved first and last residue. The D gene is left open where the match is weak. Some rows have no size entry. The others give once, few or many, or a class for an expanded clone.

v_gene: TRBV19
j_gene: TRBJ1-6
abundance: -
d_gene: -
CDR3aa: CASSSSTEGNSPLHF
CDR3nt: TGTGCCAGTAGTTCATCCACCGAGGGTAATTCACCCCTCCACTTT

v_gene: TRBV7-9
j_gene: TRBJ2-2
abundance: -
d_gene: -
CDR3aa: CASSLGVDWRSPAGELFF
CDR3nt: TGTGCCAGCAGCTTAGGAGTAGATTGGCGGTCCCCAGCCGGGGAGCTGTTTTTT

v_gene: TRBV5-4
j_gene: TRBJ1-6
abundance: once
d_gene: -
CDR3aa: CASSPQAGLDSPLHF
CDR3nt: TGTGCCAGCAGCCCTCAAGCGGGCCTGGATTCACCCCTCCACTTT

v_gene: TRBV5-1
j_gene: TRBJ2-2
abundance: -
d_gene: -
CDR3aa: CASSLEGLLNTGELFF
CDR3nt: TGCGCCAGCAGCTTGGAGGGACTCTTGAACACCGGGGAGCTGTTTTTT

v_gene: TRBV30
j_gene: TRBJ1-4
abundance: -
d_gene: TRBD1
CDR3aa: CAWSSGQLNEKLFF
CDR3nt: TGTGCCTGGAGTTCGGGACAGCTAAATGAAAAACTGTTTTTT

v_gene: TRBV7-3
j_gene: TRBJ2-5
abundance: -
d_gene: -
CDR3aa: CASSSSGETQYF
CDR3nt: TGTGCCAGCAGCTCCTCGGGGGAGACCCAGTACTTC

v_gene: TRBV5-5
j_gene: TRBJ1-2
abundance: -
d_gene: -
CDR3aa: CASSLEGLYGYTF
CDR3nt: TGTGCCAGCAGCTTGGAGGGACTCTATGGCTACACCTTC

v_gene: TRBV7-8
j_gene: TRBJ2-4
abundance: -
d_gene: TRBD2
CDR3aa: CASSPIAGGPRPQFPLAKNIQYF
CDR3nt: TGTGCCAGCAGCCCGATAGCGGGAGGGCCGAGGCCCCAATTCCCATTAGCCAAAAACATTCAGTACTTC

v_gene: TRBV13
j_gene: TRBJ1-3
abundance: -
d_gene: -
CDR3aa: CASSLSGDAFGNTIYF
CDR3nt: TGTGCCAGCAGCTTATCGGGGGACGCGTTCGGAAACACCATATATTTT

v_gene: TRBV5-4
j_gene: TRBJ2-3
abundance: -
d_gene: -
CDR3aa: CASSLLGADTQYF
CDR3nt: TGTGCCAGCAGCCTTCTCGGGGCAGATACGCAGTATTTT

v_gene: TRBV2
j_gene: TRBJ1-3
abundance: -
d_gene: -
CDR3aa: CASSWAPGNTIYF
CDR3nt: TGTGCCAGCAGCTGGGCCCCTGGAAACACCATATATTTT

v_gene: TRBV24-1
j_gene: TRBJ2-1
abundance: -
d_gene: -
CDR3aa: CATSPRVSGEQFF
CDR3nt: TGTGCCACCAGTCCGAGGGTTTCTGGAGAGCAGTTCTTC

v_gene: TRBV12-3/TRBV12-4
j_gene: TRBJ2-3
abundance: -
d_gene: -
CDR3aa: CASSSTGTDTQYF
CDR3nt: TGTGCCAGCAGTTCAACAGGGACAGATACGCAGTATTTT

v_gene: TRBV19
j_gene: TRBJ2-2
abundance: -
d_gene: TRBD1
CDR3aa: CASMRTEWTGPNTGELFF
CDR3nt: TGTGCCAGTATGAGGACGGAATGGACAGGGCCGAACACCGGGGAGCTGTTTTTT

v_gene: TRBV28
j_gene: TRBJ2-7
abundance: -
d_gene: -
CDR3aa: CASSLRGSIYEQYF
CDR3nt: TGTGCCAGCAGTTTGAGGGGGAGTATCTACGAGCAGTACTTC

v_gene: TRBV5-1
j_gene: TRBJ1-6
abundance: -
d_gene: TRBD1
CDR3aa: CASSRGDREGSPLHF
CDR3nt: TGCGCCAGCAGCCGGGGGGACAGGGAAGGTTCACCCCTCCACTTT

v_gene: TRBV6-4
j_gene: TRBJ2-1
abundance: -
d_gene: TRBD1
CDR3aa: CASSGDRWSSYNEQFF
CDR3nt: TGTGCCAGCAGTGGGGACAGGTGGAGCTCCTACAATGAGCAGTTCTTC

v_gene: TRBV18
j_gene: TRBJ2-5
abundance: once
d_gene: -
CDR3aa: CASSRQTQETQYF
CDR3nt: TGTGCCAGCTCACGCCAAACTCAAGAGACCCAGTACTTC